This TCR beta chain was retrieved from a study of blood T cell repertoires in COVID-19 (dated by TCRdb to about 2020). About the investigation overall: Samples covering the acute and convalescent phases of COVID-19 were provided by collaborators in the United States, Italy and Spain. The material from the prospective study consisted of cDNA or gDNA derived from T cells, B-cell-depleted T cells, or PBMCs. Subjects who had been exposed to COVID-19, were actively infected with it, or had recovered from it provided the deeply sampled blood TCRbeta repertoires that made up the dataset. The repertoires were made available in a free public database intended to serve as a resource for research on the immune response to SARS-CoV-2. The samples were drawn from two sources: the first 160 participants of the ongoing ImmuneRACE study, and 1,200 or so subjects contributed by 6 global collaborators. Sample metadata almost always included a de-identified subject ID, COVID-19 status, age in years and sex. HLA class I and class II types, where available, came from metadata supplied by the sample provider rather than from assay-based typing.

TCRbeta CDR3 regions were amplified from genomic DNA by means of the immunoSEQ Assay, a bias-controlled multiplex PCR. The study's processing was this. The number of nucleated cells in each sample was estimated from the amplification of reference gene primers within the assay. Sequence reads were collapsed and filtered to measure the absolute abundance of every unique TCRbeta CDR3 rearrangement. For each sample, productive Simpson clonality was calculated as the square root of Simpson's diversity index across productive rearrangements. TCRdb re-hosts the immuneACCESS table, in-frame sequences only. Its copies lack some clones; in the studies checked, an unresolved V gene accounts for under half of them, and the cause for the rest is not known. Clonal size and the V and J genes are those of that table, whereas D and trimming came from the DNA. Counted in this sample were about 110,000 clones; around 64% of them appeared once. The leading ten clones occupy 1.5% to 2% of the sample.

The collaborating institutions used their own protocols to collect whole blood in K2EDTA tubes. Collaborator samples were shipped for TCRbeta analysis as frozen whole blood, isolated PBMCs, or DNA extracted from either sample type. What the study reported, not specific to this receptor: The amount of clinical and demographic metadata varied by source and participant and was provided uncurated.

In its sample, this clone was seen a few times. Which antigen it targets is not known. Base-call qualities are not available, and no considerably larger clone is one nucleotide away. The germline V gene specifies SNHLY as CDR1 and FYNNEI as CDR2. V is shortened by 6 bases, J by 4 bases, and the region joining them spans 24 bases. Including the terminal cysteine and phenylalanine, the CDR3 comprises 17 residues. The only DNA kept is the CDR3, 51 bases in frame from the first base. This TCR was sampled from a woman aged 40 to 50 with acute or convalescent COVID-19. The chain was built from TRBV2 and TRBJ2-5; TRBD2 is a possible D gene, resting on 5 matching bases. Input material: peripheral blood. The DNA sequence is as follows: TGTGCCAGCAGGCCCCTCTACGGGCTAGCCGAAGGAGAGACCCAGTACTTC. The resulting protein is CASRPLYGLAEGETQYF.